Presented here are 4 T cell receptor beta chains from one specimen sequenced in a study of blood T cells in healthy people across ages. Primers used in a second PCR of about 7 to 11 cycles were a sample-barcoded 5' primer and a J-beta primer mix. TCRdb used MiXCR to reprocess the 5' RACE reads, holding one entry per CDR3 protein. The table shows around 1,700,000 distinct CDR3 sequences, with about 30% occurring only once. Sequenced sample: blood. The receptors stem from a woman aged 25 to 45 in good health.

In its sample, this clonotype was seen many times. This rearrangement joins TRBV6-6 to TRBJ2-5; 8 positions match TRBD2. Germline V gene sequence: CDR1 MNHNY, CDR2 SVGAGI (reference sequence). Germline trimming cut 6 bases from V and 5 bases from J; bases unmatched to any gene: 5. The CDR3 totals 13 residues. Written as DNA, the CDR3 is TGTGCCAGCAGCCGGGGGGGGCATGAGACCCAGTACTTC. As protein: CASSRGGHETQYF.

The chain uses TRBV20-1 and TRBJ2-3, with 11 bases matching TRBD2. Per the germline V gene, CDR1 is DFQATT and CDR2 is SNEGSKA (reference sequence). The CDR3 contains 15 residues. V lost 7 bases to trimming and J lost 5 bases; unmatched junction nucleotides: 11. In DNA form, the CDR3 reads TGCAGTGTTACCGGGACTAGCGGCACGAAAGATACGCAGTATTTT. It translates to CSVTGTSGTKDTQYF.

The rearrangement uses TRBV10-2 and TRBJ1-5; D might be TRBD1 (6 bases). The CDR3 is 16 residues long. Trimming took off 6 bases at V and 5 bases at J, with 20 bases between the two ends. In germline, CDR1 is WSHSY, CDR2 SAAADI. The CDR3, as DNA: TGCGCCAGCAGCGCTGTCGGTGGGACACCCTATCAGCCCCAGCATTTT. Translated: CASSAVGGTPYQPQHF.

This clonotype was seen only a few times. This chain uses TRBV2 with TRBJ1-2, with D unclear. CDR3 length: 13 residues. V gave up 1 base and J gave up 2 bases, with 5 bases separating them. Germline CDR1 is SNHLY and CDR2 is FYNNEI. CDR3 nucleotide sequence: TGTGCCAGCAGTGAAGGGTTCAACTATGGCTACACCTTC. Its protein is CASSEGFNYGYTF.